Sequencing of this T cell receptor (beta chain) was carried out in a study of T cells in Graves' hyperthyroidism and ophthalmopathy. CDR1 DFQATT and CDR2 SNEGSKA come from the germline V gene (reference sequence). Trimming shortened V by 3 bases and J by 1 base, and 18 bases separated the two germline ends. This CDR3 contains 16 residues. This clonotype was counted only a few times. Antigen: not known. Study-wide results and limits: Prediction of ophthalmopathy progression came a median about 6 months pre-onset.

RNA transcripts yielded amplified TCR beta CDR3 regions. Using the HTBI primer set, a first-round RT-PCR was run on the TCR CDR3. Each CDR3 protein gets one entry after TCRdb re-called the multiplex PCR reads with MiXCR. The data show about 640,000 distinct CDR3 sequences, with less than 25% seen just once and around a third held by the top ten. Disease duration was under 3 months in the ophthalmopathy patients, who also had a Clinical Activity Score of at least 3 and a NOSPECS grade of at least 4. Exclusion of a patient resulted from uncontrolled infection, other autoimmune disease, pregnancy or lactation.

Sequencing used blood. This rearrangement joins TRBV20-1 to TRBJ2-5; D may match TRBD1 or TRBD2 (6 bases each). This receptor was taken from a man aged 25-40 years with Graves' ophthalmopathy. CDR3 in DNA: TGCAGTGCTAGGCATGAAGGGGGGAGCCCCCAAGAGACCCAGTACTTC. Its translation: CSARHEGGSPQETQYF.